Reported below is one T cell receptor beta chain. What it binds is unknown. All the people who gave samples were healthy bone marrow donors. The study ran its PCR with 60 Vbeta and 13 Jbeta primers. This table comes from immunoSEQ multiplex PCR, and its TCRdb copy is limited to in-frame clones, with some not included. The sample consists of around 200,000 clones, 60% to 80% of them appearing once. The source of the sample is a study of cytomegalovirus exposure and HLA in healthy donors. Study-wide results and limits: Differences between HLA loci emerged in a later analysis of TCR association rates, with DRB1 most and HLA-C fewest.

The length of the CDR3 is 11 residues. Trimming shortened V by 10 bases and J by 9 bases, and 13 bases separated the two germline ends. Germline V gene data show CDR1 as MNHEY and CDR2 as SMNVEV (reference sequence). The sample consisted of PBMCs. The sequence came from a woman aged 30 to 39 in good health and CMV-seropositive. V is TRBV27 and J is TRBJ2-1, with D unresolved. The CDR3 region has the DNA TGTGCCACGCAAGCGAGAGTTGAGCAGTTCTTC. It translates to CATQARVEQFF.